This note documents a single TCR beta chain sequence. No cognate antigen has been identified for it. Per-nucleotide qualities are absent, and no much larger clonotype sits a single base away. Libraries were constructed by the immunoSEQ multiplex PCR assay. What TCRdb holds here is the immuneACCESS table cut down to in-frame rearrangements. Part of the clones is not present; checked against another copy, under half of the missing clones reflect an unresolved V gene, and the others are unexplained. For this sample there are 130,000 or so clones; under 95% appear just once. The ten largest clones capture 6% to 9% of the sample. The entry originates in a study of control samples from healthy donors and cancer patients (dated by TCRdb to about 2020). From its cysteine to its phenylalanine, the CDR3 spans 15 amino acids. Kept here is only the CDR3 DNA, which spans 45 bases and is read in frame from base 1. V and J lose 2 bases and 0 bases, and a span of 11 bases separates them. The germline V gene (reference sequence) sets CDR1 to LNHDA and CDR2 to SQIVND.

Material for sequencing was blood. In this chain, TRBV19 is recombined with TRBJ2-7, and the D gene may be TRBD1, 6 bases matching. This sequence was found in a man younger than 35 in good health. The nucleotides read TGTGCCAGTAGTATATCAGGGGCGATCTCCTACGAGCAGTACTTC. Its translation is CASSISGAISYEQYF.